Below, 13 T cell receptor beta chains from the same sample are listed, as sequenced in a study of blood T cell repertoires in COVID-19. Measured with immunoSEQ multiplex PCR; TCRdb has only the in-frame clones, and not every one. The data contain 350,000 to 450,000 clones, around 89% of them singletons. The sample comprised peripheral blood. Receptor source: a woman aged 40 to 50 with COVID-19, enrolled during active disease.

The V and J genes are TRBV27 and TRBJ1-2, with 9 nucleotides matching TRBD1. Germline V gives CDR1 MNHEY, CDR2 SMNVEV (reference sequence). CDR3 length: 15 amino acids. The trim removed 7 bases at V and 8 bases at J, leaving 14 bases unmatched. The CDR3, as DNA: TGTGCCAGCAAGCCCTCTACAGGGGGCGCCGGGGGCTACACCTTC. Translating gives CASKPSTGGAGGYTF.

The rearrangement uses TRBV15 and TRBJ2-7; D possibly corresponds to TRBD1 (5 bases). There are 13 residues in the CDR3. Germline CDR1 reads LNHNV; CDR2 reads YYDKDF (reference sequence). Trimming cost V 4 bases and J 4 bases, with 11 bases left between them. The CDR3 reads CATSKGDAYEQYF. The CDR3 nucleotides are TGTGCCACCAGCAAAGGGGATGCTTACGAGCAGTACTTC.

This chain uses TRBV24-1 with TRBJ2-3; possibly TRBD1 for D (7 bases). With 10 bases removed from V and 2 bases from J, the gap between germline ends came to 18 bases. Looked up from germline, CDR1 is KGHDR and CDR2 is SFDVKD. The CDR3 totals 15 residues. DNA of the CDR3: TGTGCCACACAGGAGGGACAGATATACACAGATACGCAGTATTTT. The encoded protein is CATQEGQIYTDTQYF.

This clone was detected a few times. J is TRBJ1-3 and V is TRBV30; D uncertain. Germline V lookup: CDR1 GTSNPN, CDR2 SVGIG (reference sequence). The CDR3 consists of 13 residues. Deletions cut 0 bases from V and 4 bases from J, with 7 bases between. The CDR3 loop reads CAWSVHRGNTIYF. The CDR3 nucleotides are TGTGCCTGGAGTGTACACCGAGGAAACACCATATATTTT.

The rearrangement uses TRBV3-1 (or the pseudogene TRBV3-2) and TRBJ2-2, with D unclear. Germline CDR1 reads LGHDT; CDR2 reads YNNKEL (reference sequence). V was cut by 0 bases and J by 5 bases, with 7 bases left in between. The CDR3 extends over 14 amino acids. CDR3 bases: TGTGCCAGCAGCCAAGAAGGCGGTACCGGGGAGCTGTTTTTT. This codes for CASSQEGGTGELFF.

The chain links TRBV27 to TRBJ1-2, with 7 bases that match TRBD1. The CDR3 is made up of 14 amino acids. The V gene's germline CDR1 is MNHEY and CDR2 SMNVEV (reference sequence). Trimming at V came to 8 bases and at J to 2 bases, leaving 8 bases not matched to a gene. The CDR3 DNA reads as TGTGCCAGCTCTAATCAGGGGGGAAACTATGGCTACACCTTC. This encodes CASSNQGGNYGYTF.

Notes on this clone: The sample holds other DNA sequences that translate to the same CDR3. The J gene is TRBJ1-1, the V gene TRBV7-3, with D hard to call. Trimming shortened V by 0 bases and J by 3 bases, and 5 bases separated the two germline ends. Germline CDR1 is SGHTA and CDR2 is FQGTGA. The CDR3 loop spans 13 amino acids. CDR3 region: CASSLTGDTEAFF. CDR3 sequence (DNA): TGTGCCAGCAGCTTAACCGGGGACACTGAAGCTTTCTTT.

This clone was seen a handful of times. The chain joins TRBV29-1 to TRBJ2-7; no definite D call. This CDR3 contains 10 residues. Germline V CDR1 and CDR2: SQVTM, ANQGSEA. Trimming left V 5 bases short and J 7 bases short, with 9 bases between. In DNA form, the CDR3 reads TGCAGCGTTCAAGGAGCGGAGCAGTACTTC. It encodes CSVQGAEQYF.

The rearrangement links TRBV5-4 to TRBJ1-1; D possibly corresponds to TRBD1 (6 bases). V was pared by 4 bases and J by 7 bases, with 11 bases between. The CDR3 is made up of 12 amino acids. The germline gives CDR1 SGHNT, CDR2 YYREEE (reference sequence). In DNA, the CDR3 is TGTGCCAGCAGCGTGGACAGCGGTGAAGCTTTCTTT. Its protein product is CASSVDSGEAFF.

This clone appeared once. The V and J genes are TRBV29-1 and TRBJ1-2; a possible D gene is TRBD1 (5 bases). The CDR3 has 13 residues. Trimming left V 4 bases short and J 2 bases short, with 11 bases between. Per the germline V gene, CDR1 is SQVTM and CDR2 is ANQGSEA. CDR3 sequence: CSVGARGNYGYTF. In DNA, the CDR3 is TGCAGCGTTGGGGCCCGGGGGAACTATGGCTACACCTTC.

The chain couples TRBV28 to TRBJ2-7; 7 bases agree with TRBD1. V lost 8 bases to trimming and J lost 2 bases; unmatched junction nucleotides: 12. The CDR3 contains 15 residues. From germline, CDR1 is MDHEN and CDR2 SYDVKM. In DNA, the CDR3 is TGTGCCAGCCAAAAACAGGGGACGAAAGCCTACGAGCAGTACTTC. This gives the protein CASQKQGTKAYEQYF.

This chain uses TRBV27 with TRBJ2-7, with TRBD1 matching 8 bases. The trim removed 6 bases at V and 2 bases at J, leaving 6 bases unmatched. Per germline, CDR1 MNHEY and CDR2 SMNVEV (reference sequence). The CDR3 length is 14 residues. For the CDR3, the DNA is TGTGCCAGCAGCTGGGGACAGGCCACCTACGAGCAGTACTTC. Translation gives CASSWGQATYEQYF.

In nucleotides, the CDR3 is TGTGCCAGCAGTAAAAAATGTCCCCGGCGGAATGAAAAACTGTTTTTT. Protein product: CASSKKCPRRNEKLFF. The chain is built from TRBV21-1 and TRBJ1-4. TRBV21-1 is a recognized pseudogene. The length of the CDR3 is 16 residues.